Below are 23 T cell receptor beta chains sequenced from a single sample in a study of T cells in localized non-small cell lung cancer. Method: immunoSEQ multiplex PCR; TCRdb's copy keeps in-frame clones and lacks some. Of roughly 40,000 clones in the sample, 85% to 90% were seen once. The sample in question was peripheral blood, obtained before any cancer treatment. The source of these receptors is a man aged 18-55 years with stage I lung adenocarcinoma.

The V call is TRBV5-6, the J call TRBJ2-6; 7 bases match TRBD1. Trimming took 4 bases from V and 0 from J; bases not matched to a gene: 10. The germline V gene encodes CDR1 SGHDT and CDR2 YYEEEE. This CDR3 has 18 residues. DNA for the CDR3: TGTGCCAGCAGCCGAATGACAGGGTTCGGCTCTGGGGCCAACGTCCTGACTTTC. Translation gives CASSRMTGFGSGANVLTF.

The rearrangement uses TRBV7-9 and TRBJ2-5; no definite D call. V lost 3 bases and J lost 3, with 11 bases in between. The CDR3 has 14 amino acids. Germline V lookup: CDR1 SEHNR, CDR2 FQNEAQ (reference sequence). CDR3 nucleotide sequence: TGTGCCAGCAGCTTTTCCAGTTCCGAAGAGACCCAGTACTTC. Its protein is CASSFSSSEETQYF.

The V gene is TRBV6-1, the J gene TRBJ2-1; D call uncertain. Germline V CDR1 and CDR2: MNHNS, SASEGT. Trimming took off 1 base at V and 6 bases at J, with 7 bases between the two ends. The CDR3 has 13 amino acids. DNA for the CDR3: TGTGCCAGCAGTGAAGGGCTCTTCAATGAGCAGTTCTTC. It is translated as CASSEGLFNEQFF.

The CDR3 spells CASGAGGIYGYTF. The CDR3 nucleotides read TGTGCCAGCGGTGCGGGGGGGATCTATGGCTACACCTTC. The rearrangement uses TRBV7-8 and TRBJ1-2, with D possibly being TRBD1 (5 bases). CDR3 length: 13 amino acids. Germline V gene lookup returns CDR1 SGHVS and CDR2 FQNEAQ. Trimming cost V 8 bases and J 4 bases, with 14 bases left between them.

In nucleotides, the CDR3 is TGTGCCAGCAGCCTATGGACAGGGTCGGACAATGAGCAGTTCTTC. This gives the protein CASSLWTGSDNEQFF. This sequence joins TRBV7-2 and TRBJ2-1; TRBD1 agrees at 8 bases. The CDR3 extends over 15 amino acids. With 5 bases clipped from V and 5 bases from J, the junction kept 8 bases outside the gene matches. Germline CDR1 is SGHTA and CDR2 is FQGNSA.

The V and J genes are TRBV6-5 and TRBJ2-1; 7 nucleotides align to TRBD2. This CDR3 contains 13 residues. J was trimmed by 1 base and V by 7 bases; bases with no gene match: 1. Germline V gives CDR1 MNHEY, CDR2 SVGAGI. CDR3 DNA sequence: TGTGCCAGCAAGGGACTATCCTACAATGAGCAGTTCTTC. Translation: CASKGLSYNEQFF.

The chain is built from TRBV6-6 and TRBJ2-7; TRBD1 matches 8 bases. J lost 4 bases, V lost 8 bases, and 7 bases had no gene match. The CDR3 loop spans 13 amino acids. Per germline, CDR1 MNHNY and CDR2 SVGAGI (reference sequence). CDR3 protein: CASWGGQGYEQYF. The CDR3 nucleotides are TGTGCCAGCTGGGGCGGACAGGGATACGAGCAGTACTTC.

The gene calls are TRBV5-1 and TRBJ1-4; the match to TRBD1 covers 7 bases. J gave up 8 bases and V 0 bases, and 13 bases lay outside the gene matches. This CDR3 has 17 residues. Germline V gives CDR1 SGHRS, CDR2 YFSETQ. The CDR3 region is CASSLGIRGGAKEKLFF. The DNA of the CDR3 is TGCGCCAGCAGCTTGGGGATCCGAGGGGGCGCGAAGGAAAAACTGTTTTTT.

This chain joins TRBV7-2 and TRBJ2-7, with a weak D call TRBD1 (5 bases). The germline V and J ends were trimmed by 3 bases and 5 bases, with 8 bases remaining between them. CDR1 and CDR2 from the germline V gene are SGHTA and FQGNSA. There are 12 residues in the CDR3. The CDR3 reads CASSFQGDEQYF. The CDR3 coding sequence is TGTGCCAGCAGCTTTCAAGGGGACGAGCAGTACTTC.

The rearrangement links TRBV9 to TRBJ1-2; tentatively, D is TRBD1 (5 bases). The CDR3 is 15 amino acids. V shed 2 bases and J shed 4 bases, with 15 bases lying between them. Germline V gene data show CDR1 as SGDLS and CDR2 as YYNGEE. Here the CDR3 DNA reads TGTGCCAGCAGCGTTAGCACACAGGCCGGCTATGGCTACACCTTC. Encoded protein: CASSVSTQAGYGYTF.

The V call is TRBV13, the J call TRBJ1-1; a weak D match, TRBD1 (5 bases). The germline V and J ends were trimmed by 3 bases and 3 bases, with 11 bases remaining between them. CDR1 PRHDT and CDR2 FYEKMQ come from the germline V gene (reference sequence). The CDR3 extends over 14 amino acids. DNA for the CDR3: TGTGCCAGCAGCTTCGGGGGGTTTGACACTGAAGCTTTCTTT. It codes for CASSFGGFDTEAFF. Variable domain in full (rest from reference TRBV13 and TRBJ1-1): AAGVIQSPRHLIKEKRETATLKCYPIPRHDTVYWYQQGPGQDPQFLISFYEKMQSDKGSIPDRFSAQQFSDYHSELNMSSLELGDSALYFCASSFGGFDTEAFFGQGTRLTVV.

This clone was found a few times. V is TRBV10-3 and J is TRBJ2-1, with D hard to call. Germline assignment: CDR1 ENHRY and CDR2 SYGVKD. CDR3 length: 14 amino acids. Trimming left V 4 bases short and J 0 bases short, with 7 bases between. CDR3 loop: CAISGDSSYNEQFF. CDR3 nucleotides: TGTGCCATCAGTGGTGATAGCTCCTACAATGAGCAGTTCTTC.

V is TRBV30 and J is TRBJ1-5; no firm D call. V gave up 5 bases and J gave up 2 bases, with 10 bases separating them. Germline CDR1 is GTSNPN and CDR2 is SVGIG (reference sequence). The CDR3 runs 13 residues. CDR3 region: CAWRSRGNQPQHF. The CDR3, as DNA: TGTGCCTGGCGAAGTAGGGGCAATCAGCCCCAGCATTTT.

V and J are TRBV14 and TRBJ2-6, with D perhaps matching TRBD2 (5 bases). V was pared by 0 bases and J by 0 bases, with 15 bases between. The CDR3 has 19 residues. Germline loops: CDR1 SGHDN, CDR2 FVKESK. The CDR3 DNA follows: TGTGCCAGCAGCCAAGAGGCCGCCGGTGGGAGCTCTGGGGCCAACGTCCTGACTTTC. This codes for CASSQEAAGGSSGANVLTF. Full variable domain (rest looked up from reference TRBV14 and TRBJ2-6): EAGVTQFPSHSVIEKGQTVTLRCDPISGHDNLYWYRRVMGKEIKFLLHFVKESKQDESGMPNNRFLAERTGGTYSTLKVQPAELEDSGVYFCASSQEAAGGSSGANVLTFGAGSRLTVL.

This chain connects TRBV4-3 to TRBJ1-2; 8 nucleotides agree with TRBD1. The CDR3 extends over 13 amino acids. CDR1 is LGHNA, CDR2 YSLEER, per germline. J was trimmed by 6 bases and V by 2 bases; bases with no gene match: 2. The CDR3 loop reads CASSQPGGDGYTF. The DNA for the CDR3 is TGCGCCAGCAGCCAACCAGGGGGCGATGGCTACACCTTC.

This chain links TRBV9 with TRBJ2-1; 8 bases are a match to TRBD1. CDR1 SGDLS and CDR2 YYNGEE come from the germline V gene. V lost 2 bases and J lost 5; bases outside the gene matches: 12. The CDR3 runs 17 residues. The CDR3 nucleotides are TGTGCCAGCAGCGTTAGTACCGGGACAGGATTACACAATGAGCAGTTCTTC. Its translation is CASSVSTGTGLHNEQFF.

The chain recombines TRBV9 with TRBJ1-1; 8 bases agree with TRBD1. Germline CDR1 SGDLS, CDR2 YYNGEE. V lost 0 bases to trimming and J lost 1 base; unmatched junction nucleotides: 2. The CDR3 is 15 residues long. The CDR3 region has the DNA TGTGCCAGCAGCGTAGCAGGGGGCGGGAACACTGAAGCTTTCTTT. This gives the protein CASSVAGGGNTEAFF.

CDR3 in DNA: TGTGCCAGCAGCCTAGGGACAGGGCCGTACGAGCAGTACTTC. It translates to CASSLGTGPYEQYF. V and J are TRBV7-9 and TRBJ2-7, with TRBD1 matching over 9 bases. V dropped 5 bases and J dropped 4; count of bases not matched to a gene: 6. Germline CDR1 SEHNR, CDR2 FQNEAQ (reference sequence). CDR3 size: 14 residues.

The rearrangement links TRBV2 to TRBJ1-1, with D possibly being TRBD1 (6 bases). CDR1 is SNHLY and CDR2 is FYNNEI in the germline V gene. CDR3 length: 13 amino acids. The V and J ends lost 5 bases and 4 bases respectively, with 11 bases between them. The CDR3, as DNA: TGTGCCAGCAGTCCACAGGGTCGCACTGAAGCTTTCTTT. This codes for CASSPQGRTEAFF.

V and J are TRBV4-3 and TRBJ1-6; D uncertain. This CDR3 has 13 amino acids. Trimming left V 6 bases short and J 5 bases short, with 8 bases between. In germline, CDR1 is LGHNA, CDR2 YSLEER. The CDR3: CASRGLDNSPLHF. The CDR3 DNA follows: TGCGCCAGCAGGGGTTTGGATAATTCACCCCTCCACTTT.

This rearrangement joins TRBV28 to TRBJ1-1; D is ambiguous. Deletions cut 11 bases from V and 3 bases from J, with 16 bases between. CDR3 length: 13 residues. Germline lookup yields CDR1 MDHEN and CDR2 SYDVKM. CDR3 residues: CAAKQYGDTEAFF. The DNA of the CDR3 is TGTGCCGCCAAACAATACGGGGACACTGAAGCTTTCTTT.

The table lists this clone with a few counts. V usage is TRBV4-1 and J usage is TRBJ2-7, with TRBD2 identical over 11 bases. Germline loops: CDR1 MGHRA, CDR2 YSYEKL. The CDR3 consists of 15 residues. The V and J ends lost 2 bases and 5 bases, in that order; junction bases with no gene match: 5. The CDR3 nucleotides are TGCGCCAGCAGCCAATATAGCGGGGGGGAAAACGAGCAGTACTTC. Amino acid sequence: CASSQYSGGENEQYF.

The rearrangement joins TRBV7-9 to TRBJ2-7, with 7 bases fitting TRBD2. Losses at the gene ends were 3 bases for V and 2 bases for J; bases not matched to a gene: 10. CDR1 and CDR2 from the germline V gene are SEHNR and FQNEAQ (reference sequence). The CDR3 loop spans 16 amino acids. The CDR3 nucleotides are TGTGCCAGCAGCTTTGGGGGAGGGACGAAACCCTACGAGCAGTACTTC. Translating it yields CASSFGGGTKPYEQYF.